Listed below are T cell receptor beta chains from one sample, sequenced in a study of T cell responses to AZD1222 COVID-19 vaccine. Sequencing was performed with immunoSEQ multiplex PCR; in TCRdb, only in-frame clones are kept and a portion is missing. The sample includes around 80,000 clones, 70% to 90% of them seen just once. The starting material was peripheral blood, obtained on day 0 of AZD1222 vaccination. The origin of the receptors is an adult in good health. CDR3s include the opening cysteine and the closing phenylalanine or tryptophan. Fields, in order: CDR3 protein, CDR3 DNA, J gene, clone size, D gene, V gene. D genes are given only for firm matches. Part of the rows lack a size; the others show once, few, many or a class for expanded clones.

CDR3: CASSFGGTLYEQFF
DNA: TGTGCCAGCAGCTTTGGGGGGACTCTATATGAGCAGTTCTTC
J: TRBJ2-1
size: NA
D: NA
V: TRBV7-2

CDR3: CASSQDQQHSNYGYTF
DNA: TGCGCCAGCAGCCAAGATCAACAGCATTCTAACTATGGCTACACCTTC
J: TRBJ1-2
size: NA
D: NA
V: TRBV4-1

CDR3: CATKQDDLEAFF
DNA: TGTGCCACCAAACAGGACGACCTTGAAGCTTTCTTT
J: TRBJ1-1
size: NA
D: NA
V: TRBV10-3

CDR3: CASTPLAGGSDTQYF
DNA: TGTGCCAGCACCCCACTAGCGGGGGGATCAGATACGCAGTATTTT
J: TRBJ2-3
size: NA
D: TRBD2
V: TRBV6-5

CDR3: CASSSLVNTGELFF
DNA: TGTGCCAGCAGCTCCTTGGTTAACACCGGGGAGCTGTTTTTT
J: TRBJ2-2
size: NA
D: NA
V: TRBV7-2

CDR3: CASSLGAANSPLHF
DNA: TGCGCCAGCAGCTTGGGGGCGGCAAATTCACCCCTCCACTTT
J: TRBJ1-6
size: NA
D: NA
V: TRBV5-1

CDR3: CASRRVTGSSFF
DNA: TGTGCCAGCAGACGGGTGACAGGGTCCTCTTTCTTT
J: TRBJ1-1
size: NA
D: TRBD1
V: TRBV28

CDR3: CASSVAGLRATQYF
DNA: TGTGCCAGCAGCGTAGCGGGCCTCCGGGCTACGCAGTATTTT
J: TRBJ2-3
size: NA
D: NA
V: TRBV9

CDR3: CASSRMGVAGVTDTQYF
DNA: TGTGCCAGCAGCCGGATGGGGGTAGCGGGAGTTACAGATACGCAGTATTTT
J: TRBJ2-3
size: NA
D: TRBD2
V: TRBV5-4

CDR3: CASSLASLNTEAFF
DNA: TGCGCCAGCAGCTTGGCCTCCCTTAACACTGAAGCTTTCTTT
J: TRBJ1-1
size: NA
D: NA
V: TRBV5-1

CDR3: CASSAGVVGYEQYF
DNA: TGTGCCAGCAGCGCGGGAGTAGTGGGCTACGAGCAGTACTTC
J: TRBJ2-7
size: few
D: TRBD2
V: TRBV11-2

CDR3: CASSHTDRDFTQYF
DNA: TGTGCCAGCAGCCATACGGACCGAGACTTTACGCAGTATTTT
J: TRBJ2-3
size: NA
D: NA
V: TRBV3-1/TRBV3-2

CDR3: CASSDTGEGETQYF
DNA: TGTGCCAGCAGTGATACGGGAGAGGGAGAGACCCAGTACTTC
J: TRBJ2-5
size: NA
D: NA
V: TRBV2

CDR3: CASSFQGRGDTQYF
DNA: TGCGCCAGCAGCTTCCAAGGTCGCGGAGATACGCAGTATTTT
J: TRBJ2-3
size: NA
D: NA
V: TRBV5-1

CDR3: CASSFGRAGEQYF
DNA: TGTGCCAGCAGTTTCGGCAGGGCGGGCGAGCAGTACTTC
J: TRBJ2-7
size: NA
D: NA
V: TRBV12-3/TRBV12-4

CDR3: CASSMVSGNTIYF
DNA: TGTGCCAGCAGTATGGTGTCTGGAAACACCATATATTTT
J: TRBJ1-3
size: NA
D: NA
V: TRBV5-6

CDR3: CASSLGPGGMVETQYF
DNA: TGCGCCAGCAGCTTGGGTCCAGGGGGTATGGTAGAGACCCAGTACTTC
J: TRBJ2-5
size: once
D: TRBD1
V: TRBV5-1

CDR3: CASTGPNEKLFF
DNA: TGTGCCAGCACCGGACCAAATGAAAAACTGTTTTTT
J: TRBJ1-4
size: once
D: NA
V: TRBV28

CDR3: CASSTTGGFYGYTF
DNA: TGTGCCAGCAGCACGACAGGGGGCTTCTATGGCTACACCTTC
J: TRBJ1-2
size: NA
D: TRBD1
V: TRBV7-2

CDR3: CAISEISRGTPGGETQYF
DNA: TGTGCCATCAGTGAGATTTCCCGCGGGACGCCTGGGGGGGAGACCCAGTACTTC
J: TRBJ2-5
size: NA
D: NA
V: TRBV10-3

CDR3: CASSAPGGDYHYEQYF
DNA: TGTGCCAGCAGTGCCCCAGGTGGGGACTACCACTACGAGCAGTACTTC
J: TRBJ2-7
size: once
D: TRBD2
V: TRBV27

CDR3: CASSLDQGSGYGYTF
DNA: TGTGCCAGCAGCTTGGATCAGGGGTCGGGCTATGGCTACACCTTC
J: TRBJ1-2
size: NA
D: NA
V: TRBV5-4

CDR3: CASSFGAGETSPLHF
DNA: TGTGCCAGCAGTTTTGGGGCAGGGGAGACTTCACCCCTCCACTTT
J: TRBJ1-6
size: NA
D: NA
V: TRBV28

CDR3: CASSRGDIGNTIYF
DNA: TGTGCCAGCAGTCGGGGCGACATTGGAAACACCATATATTTT
J: TRBJ1-3
size: once
D: NA
V: TRBV28

CDR3: CASNQRGSWNSPLHF
DNA: TGTGCCAGCAACCAGCGGGGCAGTTGGAATTCACCCCTCCACTTT
J: TRBJ1-6
size: once
D: NA
V: TRBV21-1

CDR3: CASRQGASYEQYF
DNA: TGCGCCAGCAGGCAGGGGGCCTCCTACGAGCAGTACTTC
J: TRBJ2-7
size: NA
D: TRBD1
V: TRBV5-1

CDR3: CASSLVGQGSYNEQFF
DNA: TGCGCCAGCAGCTTGGTGGGCCAGGGGTCGTACAATGAGCAGTTCTTC
J: TRBJ2-1
size: NA
D: NA
V: TRBV5-1

CDR3: CASSFGGTDTQYF
DNA: TGTGCCAGCAGTTTTGGGGGCACAGATACGCAGTATTTT
J: TRBJ2-3
size: NA
D: NA
V: TRBV12-3/TRBV12-4

CDR3: CAWSVGYEQYF
DNA: TGTGCCTGGAGTGTAGGCTACGAGCAGTACTTC
J: TRBJ2-7
size: many
D: NA
V: TRBV30

CDR3: CASLDRDQTYEQYF
DNA: TGTGCCAGCCTCGACAGGGACCAAACCTACGAGCAGTACTTC
J: TRBJ2-7
size: NA
D: TRBD1
V: TRBV2

CDR3: CASSEVWTGGAAKNIQYF
DNA: TGTGCCAGCAGTGAAGTCTGGACAGGGGGCGCGGCCAAAAACATTCAGTACTTC
J: TRBJ2-4
size: NA
D: TRBD1
V: TRBV6-1

CDR3: CASSMRPRGTGELFF
DNA: TGTGCCAGTAGTATGAGACCGCGGGGCACCGGGGAGCTGTTTTTT
J: TRBJ2-2
size: NA
D: NA
V: TRBV19

CDR3: CASSIGQTQNEKLFF
DNA: TGTGCCAGTAGTATAGGCCAGACACAGAATGAAAAACTGTTTTTT
J: TRBJ1-4
size: NA
D: NA
V: TRBV19

CDR3: CASSPPGLAGGSEQFF
DNA: TGTGCCAGCAGCCCCCCCGGACTAGCGGGAGGAAGCGAGCAGTTCTTC
J: TRBJ2-1
size: NA
D: TRBD2
V: TRBV5-4

CDR3: CASSPRRDTHSPLHF
DNA: TGTGCCAGCAGCCCCCGCCGGGACACCCATTCACCCCTCCACTTT
J: TRBJ1-6
size: NA
D: NA
V: TRBV9

CDR3: CASTTLGDTGELFF
DNA: TGTGCCAGCACCACCCTCGGGGACACCGGGGAGCTGTTTTTT
J: TRBJ2-2
size: NA
D: NA
V: TRBV28

CDR3: CASSRRVGGDEQYF
DNA: TGTGCCAGCAGTAGACGGGTGGGCGGGGACGAGCAGTACTTC
J: TRBJ2-7
size: NA
D: NA
V: TRBV6-2/TRBV6-3

CDR3: CASSVGHHNSPLHF
DNA: TGTGCCAGCAGCGTAGGGCACCATAATTCACCCCTCCACTTT
J: TRBJ1-6
size: once
D: NA
V: TRBV9

CDR3: CASSLEGFTTDTQYF
DNA: TGCGCCAGCAGCTTGGAGGGATTCACCACAGATACGCAGTATTTT
J: TRBJ2-3
size: once
D: NA
V: TRBV5-1

CDR3: CASSRTATINQPQHF
DNA: TGTGCCAGCAGTCGGACGGCCACGATCAATCAGCCCCAGCATTTT
J: TRBJ1-5
size: NA
D: NA
V: TRBV6-5

CDR3: CASSLGGTGVNQPQHF
DNA: TGTGCCAGCAGCTTAGGCGGGACAGGAGTTAATCAGCCCCAGCATTTT
J: TRBJ1-5
size: NA
D: TRBD1
V: TRBV7-9

CDR3: CASSLPGTAQETQYF
DNA: TGTGCCAGCAGCTTGCCCGGGACGGCCCAAGAGACCCAGTACTTC
J: TRBJ2-5
size: NA
D: NA
V: TRBV5-4

CDR3: CATQSSRRGYTF
DNA: TGTGCCACCCAGAGCAGTCGGAGAGGCTACACCTTC
J: TRBJ1-2
size: NA
D: NA
V: TRBV6-5

CDR3: CASSPVIAGGTDTQYF
DNA: TGTGCTAGCAGCCCCGTGATAGCGGGAGGAACAGATACGCAGTATTTT
J: TRBJ2-3
size: NA
D: TRBD2
V: TRBV7-7

CDR3: CASSPSGSGETQYF
DNA: TGTGCCAGCAGCCCCAGCGGGAGCGGTGAGACCCAGTACTTC
J: TRBJ2-5
size: once
D: TRBD2
V: TRBV7-8

CDR3: CASSHQDGLNTGELFF
DNA: TGCGCCAGCAGCCACCAGGACGGATTGAACACCGGGGAGCTGTTTTTT
J: TRBJ2-2
size: once
D: NA
V: TRBV4-1

CDR3: CASSPGVTDTGELFF
DNA: TGTGCCAGCTCACCAGGGGTCACAGACACCGGGGAGCTGTTTTTT
J: TRBJ2-2
size: NA
D: NA
V: TRBV18

CDR3: CASSRLAGVRETQYF
DNA: TGCGCCAGCAGCCGACTAGCGGGAGTACGTGAGACCCAGTACTTC
J: TRBJ2-5
size: NA
D: TRBD2
V: TRBV5-1

CDR3: CASSFRWQGSEKLFF
DNA: TGTGCCAGCAGCTTTAGGTGGCAGGGGAGTGAAAAACTGTTTTTT
J: TRBJ1-4
size: NA
D: NA
V: TRBV7-9

CDR3: CASSLRAGEGSPLHF
DNA: TGTGCCAGCAGCTTACGGGCAGGGGAAGGGTCACCCCTCCACTTT
J: TRBJ1-6
size: NA
D: NA
V: TRBV7-2

CDR3: CASSWGRDSNQPQHF
DNA: TGTGCCAGCAGCTGGGGGCGGGACAGTAATCAGCCCCAGCATTTT
J: TRBJ1-5
size: NA
D: TRBD1
V: TRBV5-8

CDR3: CASSVIQRETGELFF
DNA: TGTGCCAGCAGTGTTATCCAGCGGGAGACCGGGGAGCTGTTTTTT
J: TRBJ2-2
size: once
D: TRBD2
V: TRBV6-6

CDR3: CASSPELAGTGANVLTF
DNA: TGTGCCAGCTCACCGGAACTAGCGGGAACTGGGGCCAACGTCCTGACTTTC
J: TRBJ2-6
size: NA
D: TRBD2
V: TRBV18

CDR3: CASSLWNTIYF
DNA: TGTGCCAGCAGTTTGTGGAACACCATATATTTT
J: TRBJ1-3
size: NA
D: NA
V: TRBV28

CDR3: CASSSQGLETQYF
DNA: TGTGCCAGCAGCTCCCAGGGGTTGGAGACCCAGTACTTC
J: TRBJ2-5
size: NA
D: NA
V: TRBV11-2

CDR3: CSVIVGGDNTQYF
DNA: TGCAGCGTTATAGTGGGGGGTGATAATACGCAGTATTTT
J: TRBJ2-3
size: NA
D: NA
V: TRBV29-1

CDR3: CASSSQGNTIYF
DNA: TGTGCCAGTAGTAGCCAGGGAAACACCATATATTTT
J: TRBJ1-3
size: NA
D: NA
V: TRBV19